These 17 T cell receptor beta chains were all obtained from the same sample, sequenced in a study of blood T cell repertoires in COVID-19. Produced via immunoSEQ multiplex PCR; TCRdb's table is partial and in-frame only. The data hold approximately 300,000 clones, with about 85% observed a single time. The sample comprised PBMCs or T cells enriched from blood (not recorded which). These receptors were obtained from a woman in her thirties who had recovered from COVID-19.

The chain combines TRBV6-5 with TRBJ1-1; D ambiguous. There are 14 residues in the CDR3. Germline-derived CDR1 and CDR2 are MNHEY and SVGAGI. Between the trimmed V and J ends, which lost 6 bases and 1 base, there was a span of 12 bases. This chain's CDR3 is CASRPTPGNTEAFF. For the CDR3, the DNA is TGTGCCAGCAGACCAACACCGGGGAACACTGAAGCTTTCTTT.

This chain uses TRBV4-3 with TRBJ1-6, with 7 bases lining up with TRBD1. This CDR3 has 16 amino acids. Germline CDR1 reads LGHNA; CDR2 reads YSLEER. V dropped 1 base and J dropped 6; count of bases not matched to a gene: 6. The CDR3 reads CASSQGAQGTNSPLHF. The CDR3 coding sequence is TGCGCCAGCAGCCAAGGGGCACAGGGGACTAATTCACCCCTCCACTTT.

This clone has more than one count but fewer than ten. The chain joins TRBV7-6 to TRBJ1-2; TRBD1 matches at 8 bases. With 5 bases clipped from V and 3 bases from J, the junction kept 11 bases outside the gene matches. Germline assignment: CDR1 SGHVS and CDR2 FNYEAQ. The CDR3 spans 16 residues. CDR3 sequence reads: CASSPNPGTGYYGYTF. The DNA of the CDR3 is TGTGCCAGCAGCCCAAACCCCGGGACAGGATACTATGGCTACACCTTC.

The chain recombines TRBV19 with TRBJ2-7, with unresolved D. Germline V CDR1 and CDR2: LNHDA, SQIVND (reference sequence). The CDR3 covers 14 residues. V dropped 5 bases and J dropped 7 bases, with 18 bases sitting between them. The CDR3 reads CASSFLAVTGEQYF. CDR3 sequence (DNA): TGTGCCAGTAGTTTCCTGGCGGTGACTGGGGAGCAGTACTTC. The full variable domain, its missing parts supplied by reference TRBV19 and TRBJ2-7, is DGGITQSPKYLFRKEGQNVTLSCEQNLNHDAMYWYRQDPGQGLRLIYYSQIVNDFQKGDIAEGYSVSREKKESFPLTVTSAQKNPTAFYLCASSFLAVTGEQYFGPGTRLTVT.

V gene TRBV5-6 combines with J gene TRBJ1-5; tentative D call: TRBD1 (6 bases). Trimming pared 0 bases from V and 6 bases from J, leaving 13 bases between. Germline lookup yields CDR1 SGHDT and CDR2 YYEEEE. There are 15 residues in the CDR3. The CDR3 DNA reads as TGTGCCAGCAGCTTGGGGACGGGAGGGGGTCAGCCCCAGCATTTT. Protein product: CASSLGTGGGQPQHF.

The V gene is TRBV5-1, the J gene TRBJ1-1; D gene unclear. Germline V gene data show CDR1 as SGHRS and CDR2 as YFSETQ. Deletions cut 3 bases from V and 3 bases from J, with 15 bases between. There are 15 residues in the CDR3. The CDR3 reads CASSSQAPGYTEAFF. The CDR3 DNA reads TGCGCCAGCAGCTCACAAGCCCCAGGATACACTGAAGCTTTCTTT.

This rearrangement joins TRBV21-1 to TRBJ1-4. TRBV21-1 is flagged as a pseudogene. The CDR3 spans 18 residues. The CDR3 loop is CASSPILLKLATNEKLFF. The CDR3 bases are TGTGCCAGCAGCCCCATTCTCCTAAAGCTTGCAACTAATGAAAAACTGTTTTTT.

This clone was detected only a few times. This sequence joins TRBV14 and TRBJ1-1; 7 nucleotides line up with TRBD1. Germline CDR1 SGHDN, CDR2 FVKESK. Unmatched junction bases numbered 6, after V lost 4 bases and J lost 4 bases. The CDR3 length is 14 residues. The CDR3 DNA is TGTGCCAGCAGCCTTAACAGGGGTGGCACTGAAGCTTTCTTT. Its translation is CASSLNRGGTEAFF.

DNA of the CDR3: TGTGCCAGCAGCTTGTACCGGGACAGGGGGCTTGGCTACACCTTC. Amino acid sequence: CASSLYRDRGLGYTF. The chain carries TRBV7-2 and TRBJ1-2, with TRBD1 matching over 12 bases. Germline CDR1 is SGHTA and CDR2 is FQGNSA. The V segment lost 3 bases and the J segment 7 bases; nucleotides outside the gene matches: 6. The CDR3 has 15 residues. Supplemented by reference TRBV7-2 and TRBJ1-2, the full variable domain reads GAGVSQSPSNKVTEKGKDVELRCDPISGHTALYWYRQSLGQGLEFLIYFQGNSAPDKSGLPSDRFSAERTGGSVSTLTIQRTQQEDSAVYLCASSLYRDRGLGYTFGSGTRLTVV.

This chain uses TRBV18 with TRBJ1-1; D is ambiguous. V was shortened by 3 bases and J by 6 bases, with 14 bases between the two germline ends. The CDR3 consists of 14 residues. CDR1 is KGHSH and CDR2 is LQKENI in the germline V gene. In nucleotides, the CDR3 is TGTGCCAGCTCACCCAAGGTAGGGAGGGCTGAAGCTTTCTTT. It translates to CASSPKVGRAEAFF.

This chain connects TRBV7-8 to TRBJ2-7; the D is unclear. The V end was cut by 3 bases, the J end by 7 bases, with 16 bases between. The CDR3 spans 14 residues. Germline lookup yields CDR1 SGHVS and CDR2 FQNEAQ. The chain's CDR3 is CASSFIQTAGEQYF. The DNA for the CDR3 is TGTGCCAGCAGCTTCATTCAAACCGCCGGGGAGCAGTACTTC.

This clone is a singleton in its sample. This sequence joins TRBV10-3 and TRBJ1-2; 8 bases align to TRBD1. Germline CDR1 reads ENHRY; CDR2 reads SYGVKD. V trimming: 6 bases; J trimming: 3 bases; junction bases outside the gene matches: 3. The CDR3 extends over 13 amino acids. The CDR3 DNA follows: TGTGCCATCAGCGGACAGGGAGACTATGGCTACACCTTC. Protein: CAISGQGDYGYTF.

The rearrangement uses TRBV7-9 and TRBJ2-3; 7 bases fit TRBD2. CDR1 SEHNR and CDR2 FQNEAQ come from the germline V gene (reference sequence). The junction had 10 bases not matched to a gene; V was cut back by 1 base and J by 3 bases. This CDR3 has 17 amino acids. CDR3 nucleotide sequence: TGTGCCAGCAGCTTAGTCCACCTAGCGGATCTAACAGATACGCAGTATTTT. It specifies CASSLVHLADLTDTQYF.

This chain joins TRBV9 and TRBJ1-2; D unresolved. This CDR3 is 15 amino acids long. Germline assignment: CDR1 SGDLS and CDR2 YYNGEE. Trimming left V 0 bases short and J 5 bases short, with 14 bases between. For the CDR3, the DNA is TGTGCCAGCAGCGTAGCATCCCGGGGTTGGTATGGCTACACCTTC. This sequence encodes CASSVASRGWYGYTF.

The chain couples TRBV19 to TRBJ1-1; maybe TRBD1 (5 bases). In germline, CDR1 is LNHDA, CDR2 SQIVND (reference sequence). CDR3 length equals 14 residues. V lost 7 bases and J lost 3, with 15 bases in between. The CDR3: CASTTLLGHTEAFF. CDR3 DNA: TGTGCCAGTACCACCCTGCTGGGGCACACTGAAGCTTTCTTT.

The chain employs TRBV5-4 and TRBJ2-3; 13 bases align to TRBD2. V trimming: 0 bases; J trimming: 5 bases; junction bases outside the gene matches: 6. Looked up from germline, CDR1 is SGHNT and CDR2 is YYREEE (reference sequence). The CDR3 sequence is 17 residues long. This CDR3 is CASSLAGLAGAGDTQYF. In DNA, the CDR3 is TGTGCCAGCAGCTTGGCCGGACTAGCGGGGGCCGGAGATACGCAGTATTTT.

This clone appeared once. The chain joins TRBV12-3 or TRBV12-4 to TRBJ1-1; D gene uncertain. The ends were cut back, 8 bases at V and 1 base at J, with 5 bases in the middle. CDR3 size: 11 residues. CDR3: CASRGNTEAFF. The CDR3 DNA follows: TGTGCCAGCCGGGGGAACACTGAAGCTTTCTTT.